The clone carrying this T cell receptor beta chain was recorded once. Germline V CDR1 and CDR2: SGHRS, YFSETQ. The CDR3 runs 13 residues. Trimming stripped 2 bases from V and 6 bases from J, with 9 bases between. This sample was taken from a study of blood T cell repertoires in COVID-19. Study summary: The United States, Italy and Spain provided the acute and convalescent COVID-19 samples. PBMCs, B-cell-depleted T cells, or T cells provided the cDNA or gDNA that made up the material.

Original methodology: From reference gene primer amplification, estimates of nucleated cell counts were derived. The repertoire was sequenced with immunoSEQ multiplex PCR; TCRdb's copy has only in-frame clones and lacks some. V and J calls and clone size are as listed in that table; D and trimming were resolved from the DNA. The repertoire consists of around 450,000 clones, with about nine tenths occurring once and the leading ten covering more than 0.55%. Recovered status in Cohort 3 required two negative PCRs, clearance, or symptom resolution. The chain recombines TRBV5-1 with TRBJ2-1; D gene ambiguous. The sample was PBMCs or T cells enriched from blood (not recorded which). This clonotype was obtained from a man aged 18 to 29 who had recovered from COVID-19. This CDR3 reads CASSFGATNEQFF. CDR3 nucleotide sequence: TGCGCCAGCAGCTTCGGTGCCACCAATGAGCAGTTCTTC.